This T cell receptor beta chain emerged from a study of blood T cell repertoires in COVID-19. Study context: Specimens from acute and convalescent COVID-19 originated in the United States, Italy and Spain. Sources were T cells, B-cell-depleted T cells, or PBMCs; the material itself was cDNA or gDNA.

Seattle-derived patients entered the study during active infection and were followed longitudinally. Between the trimmed V and J ends, which lost 0 bases and 8 bases, there was a span of 16 bases. The CDR3 is 16 residues long. CDR1 and CDR2 from the germline V gene are KGHSH and LQKENI. Methods used by the authors: Reference gene primer amplification yielded estimated nucleated cell counts. Produced via immunoSEQ multiplex PCR; TCRdb's table is partial and in-frame only. Clone size and the V and J calls come from that table; the DNA yielded D and trimming. The repertoire consists of hundreds of thousands of clones, with 81% occurring once and the leading ten covering 7.5% to 8%.

This rearrangement joins TRBV18 to TRBJ1-4, with D perhaps TRBD1 (6 bases). The sequencing sample was made of peripheral blood. This clonotype originated in a woman of 80 years or more with COVID-19, enrolled during active disease. The chain's CDR3 is CASSPPGHRVGEKLFF. CDR3 bases: TGTGCCAGCTCACCACCGGGACACCGAGTAGGAGAAAAACTGTTTTTT.